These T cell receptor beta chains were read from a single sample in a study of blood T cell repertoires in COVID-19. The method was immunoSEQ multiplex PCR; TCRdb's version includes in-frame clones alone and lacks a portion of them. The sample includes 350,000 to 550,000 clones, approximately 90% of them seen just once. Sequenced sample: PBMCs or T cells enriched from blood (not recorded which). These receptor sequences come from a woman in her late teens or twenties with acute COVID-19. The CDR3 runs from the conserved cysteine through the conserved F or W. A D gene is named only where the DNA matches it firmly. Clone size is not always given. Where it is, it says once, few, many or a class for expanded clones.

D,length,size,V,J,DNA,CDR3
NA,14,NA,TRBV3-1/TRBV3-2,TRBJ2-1,TGTGCCAGCAGCCAAGCGGAGGAGAGCAATGAGCAGTTCTTC,CASSQAEESNEQFF
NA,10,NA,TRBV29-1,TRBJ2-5,TGCAGCGTTTACGAGGAGACCCAGTACTTC,CSVYEETQYF
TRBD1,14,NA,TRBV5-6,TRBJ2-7,TGTGCCAGCAGCTTCGGGACAGGGGGGTACGAGCAGTACTTC,CASSFGTGGYEQYF
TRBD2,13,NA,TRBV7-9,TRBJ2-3,TGTGCCAGCGAAACTAGCGGGGCAGATACGCAGTATTTT,CASETSGADTQYF
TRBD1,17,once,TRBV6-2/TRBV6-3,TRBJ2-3,TGTGCCAGCAGTCACGGCGGACAGGGGGCAACGGCAGATACGCAGTATTTT,CASSHGGQGATADTQYF
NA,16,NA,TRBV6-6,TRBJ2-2,TGTGCCAGCAGTTACTCAAATCATGGAGGGGCCGGGGAGCTGTTTTTT,CASSYSNHGGAGELFF
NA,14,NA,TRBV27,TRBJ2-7,TGTGCCAGCAGTTCTTTAGGGAGCGCCTACGAGCAGTACTTC,CASSSLGSAYEQYF
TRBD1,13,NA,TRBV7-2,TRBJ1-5,TGTGCCAGCAGCAAACAGGGGTATCAGCCCCAGCATTTT,CASSKQGYQPQHF
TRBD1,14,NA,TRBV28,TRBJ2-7,TGTGCCAGCAGTTTATGGGACAGGGGACGCGAGCAGTACTTC,CASSLWDRGREQYF
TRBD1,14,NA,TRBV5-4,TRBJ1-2,TGTGCCAGCAGAACCGGGACAGAAGGCTATGGCTACACCTTC,CASRTGTEGYGYTF
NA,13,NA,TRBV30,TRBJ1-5,TGTGCCTGGAGTGTGCAGGGGAGTCAGCCCCAGCATTTT,CAWSVQGSQPQHF
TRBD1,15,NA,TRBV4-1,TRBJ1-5,TGCGCCAGCAGCCAAGACGGACAGGGACCTCAGCCCCAGCATTTT,CASSQDGQGPQPQHF
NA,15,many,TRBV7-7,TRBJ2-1,TGTGCCAGCAGCTTAGACGGGAGTTCCTACAATGAGCAGTTCTTC,CASSLDGSSYNEQFF
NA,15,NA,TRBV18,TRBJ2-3,TGTGCCAGCTCACCATCCTCGGGGGGCACAGATACGCAGTATTTT,CASSPSSGGTDTQYF
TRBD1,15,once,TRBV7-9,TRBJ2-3,TGTGCCAGCAGCTTACCGCAGGGGGCAGTAGATACGCAGTATTTT,CASSLPQGAVDTQYF
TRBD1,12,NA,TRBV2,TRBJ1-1,TGTGCCGGGGGACAGGAGAACACTGAAGCTTTCTTT,CAGGQENTEAFF
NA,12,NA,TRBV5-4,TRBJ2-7,TGTGCCAGCAGCGGGGGGGCGGACGAGCAGTACTTC,CASSGGADEQYF
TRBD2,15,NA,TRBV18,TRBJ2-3,TGTGCCAGCTCACCACAAGCGGGGATCACAGATACGCAGTATTTT,CASSPQAGITDTQYF